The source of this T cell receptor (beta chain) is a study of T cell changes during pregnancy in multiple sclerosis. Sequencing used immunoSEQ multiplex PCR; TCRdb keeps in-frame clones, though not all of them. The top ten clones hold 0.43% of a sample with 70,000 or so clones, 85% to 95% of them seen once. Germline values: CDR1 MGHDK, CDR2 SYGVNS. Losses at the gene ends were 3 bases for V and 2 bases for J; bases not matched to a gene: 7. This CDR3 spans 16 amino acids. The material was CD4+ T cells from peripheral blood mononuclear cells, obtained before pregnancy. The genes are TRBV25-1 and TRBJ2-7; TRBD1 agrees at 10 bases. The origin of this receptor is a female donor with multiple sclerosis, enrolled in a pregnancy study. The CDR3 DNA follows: TGTGCCAGCAGTGAGGGTCGGACAGGGGGAGCCTACGAGCAGTACTTC. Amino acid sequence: CASSEGRTGGAYEQYF.